These T cell receptor beta chains were read from a single sample in a study of lymphopenia after photon versus proton radiotherapy. Sequencing used immunoSEQ multiplex PCR; TCRdb keeps in-frame clones, though not all of them. This table holds several thousand clones, just under 90% found once. The sample consisted of peripheral blood, taken from a patient treated with photon-based radiotherapy. All receptors come from a man in his sixties with cholangiocarcinoma. Both conserved end residues are part of each CDR3. Clone size is stated in some rows and not others, as once, few, many or a class when expanded.

v_call | clone_size | cdr3_aa
TRBV6-5 | - | CASRAGSYEQYF
TRBV5-5 | - | CASSFNPNTGELFF
TRBV11-3 | - | CASSSQLGTGGGAFF
TRBV27 | - | CASLRWTGELFF
TRBV27 | once | CASSRLHGSMGNEQFF
TRBV15 | once | CATSRKSTGTPNTGELFF
TRBV2 | - | CASSDTGGGNTIYF
TRBV2 | - | CASSVGQETYEQYF
TRBV7-8 | - | CASSPGGGQPQHF
TRBV18 | - | CASSPGALSSYNEQFF
TRBV14 | - | CASSSTGTGGSYEQYF
TRBV9 | - | CASSVVTGQGLNEQFF